Presented here are 9 T cell receptor beta chains from one specimen sequenced in a study of shared clonotypes between healthy human individuals. Measured with immunoSEQ multiplex PCR; TCRdb has only the in-frame clones, and not every one. The profile shows around 1.6 million clones, 98% of them singletons. The material sequenced was naive CD4+ T cells sorted from blood. Subset defined: CD45RA+ positively selected. Source of these receptors: a man under 40 in good health.

Remarks on this clone: At one of its ends the junction is not consistent with the germline gene, which may arise from a read error. The chain combines TRBV7-7 with TRBJ2-2; D is unresolved. Looked up from germline, CDR1 is SSHAT and CDR2 is FNYEAQ (reference sequence). The CDR3 loop spans 14 amino acids. The CDR3 sequence is CASSLVQNTGELFF. DNA for the CDR3: TGTGCTAGCAGCTTAGTTCAGAACACCGGGGAGCTGTTTTTT. The whole variable domain, remainder taken from reference TRBV7-7 and TRBJ2-2, is GAGVSQSPRYKVTKRGQDVTLRCDPISSHATLYWYQQALGQGPEFLTYFNYEAQPDKSGLPSDRFSAERPEGSISTLTIQRTEQRDSAMYRCASSLVQNTGELFFGEGSRLTVL.

The chain employs TRBV4-1 and TRBJ2-7; tentatively, D is TRBD1 (6 bases). This CDR3 comprises 14 residues. Germline CDR1 MGHRA, CDR2 YSYEKL. The V and J ends lost 1 base and 13 bases respectively, with 20 bases between them. The CDR3 is CASSQVVVQGKRYF. CDR3 nucleotide sequence: TGCGCCAGCAGCCAAGTTGTAGTGCAGGGGAAGCGATACTTC.

The gene calls are TRBV5-4 and TRBJ2-5; tentative D call: TRBD2 (5 bases). Trimming cost V 4 bases and J 3 bases, with 13 bases left between them. CDR1 is SGHNT and CDR2 is YYREEE in the germline V gene (reference sequence). The CDR3 extends over 14 amino acids. This CDR3 is CASSLWGAEETQYF. The CDR3 bases are TGTGCCAGCAGCCTTTGGGGAGCGGAAGAGACCCAGTACTTC.

This chain joins TRBV7-5 and TRBJ2-2. TRBV7-5 is a pseudogene. The CDR3 runs to 20 residues. The CDR3 is CARSFSCNSPPIQSTGELFF. Written as DNA, the CDR3 is TGTGCCAGAAGCTTTAGTTGTAACTCACCCCCAATACAATCCACCGGGGAGCTGTTTTTT.

The V gene is TRBV5-7, the J gene TRBJ1-1, with D possibly TRBD1 on 6 matching bases. TRBV5-7 is recorded as an ORF, its role being uncertain. V lost 4 bases and J 3 bases, leaving 13 bases between the germline ends. CDR3 length equals 14 residues. The CDR3 sequence is CASSKGGRYTEAFF. In nucleotides, the CDR3 is TGTGCCAGCAGCAAGGGGGGCAGGTACACTGAAGCTTTCTTT.

The V call is TRBV5-4, the J call TRBJ2-2; 9 bases are shared with TRBD1. V shed 4 bases, J shed 4 bases, and the junction held 8 bases outside the gene matches. Per germline, CDR1 SGHNT and CDR2 YYREEE (reference sequence). The CDR3 runs 16 residues. CDR3 protein: CASSPRGTGITGELFF. The CDR3 DNA follows: TGTGCCAGCAGCCCCAGGGGGACAGGGATCACCGGGGAGCTGTTTTTT.

The chain recombines TRBV5-8 with TRBJ2-7, with D unresolved. V dropped 2 bases and J dropped 9 bases, with 12 bases sitting between them. The CDR3 consists of 12 residues. CDR1 and CDR2 from the germline V gene are SGHTS and YDEGEE. The CDR3 reads CASSFRSVGQYF. The CDR3 nucleotides read TGTGCCAGCAGCTTCCGATCTGTCGGGCAGTACTTC.

V and J are TRBV25-1 and TRBJ2-7, with unresolved D. V lost 8 bases to trimming and J lost 0 bases, with 8 bases between them. This CDR3 is 12 amino acids long. Germline V gene sequence: CDR1 MGHDK, CDR2 SYGVNS. The CDR3 sequence: CASLDNSYEQYF. The CDR3 DNA sequence: TGTGCCAGCCTCGACAACTCCTACGAGCAGTACTTC.

This sequence joins TRBV11-1 and TRBJ1-1; weak D call: TRBD1 (6 bases). CDR3 size: 15 residues. Germline V gives CDR1 SGHAT, CDR2 FQDESV (reference sequence). V dropped 2 bases and J dropped 7 bases, with 17 bases sitting between them. The CDR3 here is CASSLRSAGTLEAFF. DNA of the CDR3: TGTGCCAGCAGCTTACGGTCGGCAGGGACACTTGAAGCTTTCTTT.